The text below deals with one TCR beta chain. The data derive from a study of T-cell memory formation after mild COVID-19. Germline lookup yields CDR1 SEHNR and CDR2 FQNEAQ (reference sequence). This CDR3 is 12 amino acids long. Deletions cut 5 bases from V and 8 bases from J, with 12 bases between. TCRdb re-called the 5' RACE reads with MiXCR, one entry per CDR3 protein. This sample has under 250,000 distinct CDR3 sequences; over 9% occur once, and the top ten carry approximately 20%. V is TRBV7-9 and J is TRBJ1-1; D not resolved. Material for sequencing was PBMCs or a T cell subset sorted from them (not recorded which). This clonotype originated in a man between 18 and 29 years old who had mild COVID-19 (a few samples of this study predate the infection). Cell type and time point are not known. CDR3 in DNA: TGTGCCAGCAGCCCGGCGAGGCGGGAAGCTTTCTTT. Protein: CASSPARREAFF.